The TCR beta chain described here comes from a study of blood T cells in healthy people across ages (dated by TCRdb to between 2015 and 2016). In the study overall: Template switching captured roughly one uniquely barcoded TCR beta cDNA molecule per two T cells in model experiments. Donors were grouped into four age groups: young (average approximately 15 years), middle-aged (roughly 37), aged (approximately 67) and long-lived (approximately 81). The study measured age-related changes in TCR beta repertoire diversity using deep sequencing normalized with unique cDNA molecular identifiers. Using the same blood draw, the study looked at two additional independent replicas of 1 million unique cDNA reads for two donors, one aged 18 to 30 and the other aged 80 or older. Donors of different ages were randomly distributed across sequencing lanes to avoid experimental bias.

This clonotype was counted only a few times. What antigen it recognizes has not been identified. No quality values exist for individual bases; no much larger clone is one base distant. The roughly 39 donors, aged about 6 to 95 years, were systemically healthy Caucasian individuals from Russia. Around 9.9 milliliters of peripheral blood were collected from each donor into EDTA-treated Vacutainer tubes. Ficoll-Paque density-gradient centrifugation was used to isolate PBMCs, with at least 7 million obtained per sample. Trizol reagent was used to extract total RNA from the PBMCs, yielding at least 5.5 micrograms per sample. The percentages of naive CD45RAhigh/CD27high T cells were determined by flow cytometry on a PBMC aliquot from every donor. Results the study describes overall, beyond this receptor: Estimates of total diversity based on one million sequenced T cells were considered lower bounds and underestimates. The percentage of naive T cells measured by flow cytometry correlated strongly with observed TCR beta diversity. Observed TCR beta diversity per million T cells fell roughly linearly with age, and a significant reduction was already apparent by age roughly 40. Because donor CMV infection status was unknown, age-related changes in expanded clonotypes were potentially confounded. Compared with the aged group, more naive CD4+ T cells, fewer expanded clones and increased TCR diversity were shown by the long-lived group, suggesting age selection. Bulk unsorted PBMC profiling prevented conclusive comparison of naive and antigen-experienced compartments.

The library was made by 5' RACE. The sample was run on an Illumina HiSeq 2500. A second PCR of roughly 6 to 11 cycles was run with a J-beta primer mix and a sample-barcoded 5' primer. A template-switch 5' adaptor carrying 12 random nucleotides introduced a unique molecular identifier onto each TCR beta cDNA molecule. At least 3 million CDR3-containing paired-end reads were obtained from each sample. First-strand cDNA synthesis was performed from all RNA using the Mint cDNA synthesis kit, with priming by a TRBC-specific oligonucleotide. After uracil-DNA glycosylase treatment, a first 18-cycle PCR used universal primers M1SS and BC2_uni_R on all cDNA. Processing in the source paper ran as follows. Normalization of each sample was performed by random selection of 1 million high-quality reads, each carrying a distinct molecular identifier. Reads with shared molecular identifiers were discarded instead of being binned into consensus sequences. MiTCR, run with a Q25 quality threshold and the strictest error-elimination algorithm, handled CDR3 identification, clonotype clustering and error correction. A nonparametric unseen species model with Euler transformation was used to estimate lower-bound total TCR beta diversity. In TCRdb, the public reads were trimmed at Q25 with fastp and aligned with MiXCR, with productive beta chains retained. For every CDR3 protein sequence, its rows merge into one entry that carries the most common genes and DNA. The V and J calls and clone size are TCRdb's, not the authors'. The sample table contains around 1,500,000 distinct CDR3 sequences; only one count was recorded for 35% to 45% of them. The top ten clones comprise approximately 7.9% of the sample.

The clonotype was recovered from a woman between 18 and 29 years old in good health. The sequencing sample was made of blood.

The CDR3 is CASSQPQGVGHGYTF. The DNA reads as follows: TGTGCCAGCAGCCAACCACAGGGGGTGGGGCATGGCTACACCTTC. Recombination joined TRBV4-2 with TRBJ1-2; 8 middle bases align to TRBD1. CDR1 and CDR2 were assigned from the germline V gene as LGHNA and YNFKEQ. Trimming leaves V shorter by 2 bases and J shorter by 6 bases, with the junction holding 8 bases beyond the gene matches. From the cysteine up to the phenylalanine, the CDR3 has a length of 15 residues. Only CDR3 DNA is held: 45 bases, read in frame from base 1.